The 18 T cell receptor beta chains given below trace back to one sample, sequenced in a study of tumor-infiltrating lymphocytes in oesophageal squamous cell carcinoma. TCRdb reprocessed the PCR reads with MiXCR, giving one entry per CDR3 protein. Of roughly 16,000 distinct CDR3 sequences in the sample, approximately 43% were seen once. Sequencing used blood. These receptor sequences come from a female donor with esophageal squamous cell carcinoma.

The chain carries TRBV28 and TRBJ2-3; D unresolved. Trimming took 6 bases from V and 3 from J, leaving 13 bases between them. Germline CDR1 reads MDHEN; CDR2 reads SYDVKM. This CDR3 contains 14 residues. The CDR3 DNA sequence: TGTGCCAGCAGGTCCCCCTTGGGTACAGATACGCAGTATTTT. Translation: CASRSPLGTDTQYF.

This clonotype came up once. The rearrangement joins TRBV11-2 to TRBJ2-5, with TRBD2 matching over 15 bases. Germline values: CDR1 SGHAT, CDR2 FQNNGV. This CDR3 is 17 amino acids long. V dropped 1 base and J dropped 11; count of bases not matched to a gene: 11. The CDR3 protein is CASSLGTSGRDYNEQYF. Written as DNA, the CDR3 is TGTGCCAGCAGCTTAGGGACTAGCGGGAGGGATTACAATGAGCAGTACTTC. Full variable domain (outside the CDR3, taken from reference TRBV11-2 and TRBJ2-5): EAGVAQSPRYKIIEKRQSVAFWCNPISGHATLYWYQQILGQGPKLLIQFQNNGVVDDSQLPKDRFSAERLKGVDSTLKIQPAKLEDSAVYLCASSLGTSGRDYNEQYFGPGTRLLVL.

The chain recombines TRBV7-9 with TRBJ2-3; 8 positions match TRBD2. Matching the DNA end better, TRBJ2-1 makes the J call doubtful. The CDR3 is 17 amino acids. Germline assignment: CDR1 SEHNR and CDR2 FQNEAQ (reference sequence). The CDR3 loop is CASSSGLAGAWGNEQFF. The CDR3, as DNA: TGTGCCAGCAGCTCAGGACTAGCCGGGGCTTGGGGGAATGAGCAGTTCTTC.

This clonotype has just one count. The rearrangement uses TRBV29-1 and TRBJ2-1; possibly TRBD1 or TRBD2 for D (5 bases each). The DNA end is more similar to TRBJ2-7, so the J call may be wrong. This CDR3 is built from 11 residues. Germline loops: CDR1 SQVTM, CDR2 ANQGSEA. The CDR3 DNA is TGCAGCGGGGGGACGCGCTACGAGCAGTACTTC. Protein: CSGGTRYEQYF.

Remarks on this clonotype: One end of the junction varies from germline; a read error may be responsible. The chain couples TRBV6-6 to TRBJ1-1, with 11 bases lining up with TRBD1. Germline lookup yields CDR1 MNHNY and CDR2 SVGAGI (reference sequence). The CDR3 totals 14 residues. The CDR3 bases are TGTGCCAGCAGTTACGGACAGGGGGCGTACGAGCATTACTTT. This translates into CASSYGQGAYEHYF.

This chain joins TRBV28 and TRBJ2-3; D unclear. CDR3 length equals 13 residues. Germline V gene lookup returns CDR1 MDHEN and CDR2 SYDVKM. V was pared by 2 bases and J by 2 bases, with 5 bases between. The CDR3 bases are TGTGCCAGCAGTTTAACAGTCACAGATACGCAGTATTTT. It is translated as CASSLTVTDTQYF.

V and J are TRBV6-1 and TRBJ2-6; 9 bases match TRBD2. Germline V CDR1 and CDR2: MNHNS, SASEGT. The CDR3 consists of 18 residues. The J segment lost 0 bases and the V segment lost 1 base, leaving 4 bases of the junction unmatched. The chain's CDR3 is CASSEVLAGSSGANVLTF. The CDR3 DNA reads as TGTGCCAGCAGTGAAGTTCTAGCGGGAAGCTCTGGGGCCAACGTCCTGACTTTC.

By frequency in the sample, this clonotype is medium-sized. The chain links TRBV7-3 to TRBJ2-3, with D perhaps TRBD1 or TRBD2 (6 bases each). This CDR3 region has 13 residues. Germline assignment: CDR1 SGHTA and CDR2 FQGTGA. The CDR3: CATGGGYTDTQYF. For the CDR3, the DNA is TGTGCTACCGGAGGGGGATACACAGATACGCAGTATTTT.

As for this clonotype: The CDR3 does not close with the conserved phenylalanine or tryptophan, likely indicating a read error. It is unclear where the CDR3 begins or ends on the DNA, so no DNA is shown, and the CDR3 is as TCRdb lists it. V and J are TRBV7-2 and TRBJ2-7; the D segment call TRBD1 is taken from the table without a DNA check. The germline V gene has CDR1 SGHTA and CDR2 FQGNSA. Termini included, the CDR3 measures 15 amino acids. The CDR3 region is CASSSGQGYGYTFGS.

CDR3 protein: CASSRGSGMGQETQYF. Here the CDR3 DNA reads TGTGCCAGCAGCCGCGGGTCGGGGATGGGCCAAGAGACCCAGTACTTC. This chain connects TRBV7-3 to TRBJ2-5; D possibly corresponds to TRBD2 (5 bases). Germline loops: CDR1 SGHTA, CDR2 FQGTGA. The V end was cut by 5 bases, the J end by 1 base, with 17 bases between. The CDR3 runs 16 residues.

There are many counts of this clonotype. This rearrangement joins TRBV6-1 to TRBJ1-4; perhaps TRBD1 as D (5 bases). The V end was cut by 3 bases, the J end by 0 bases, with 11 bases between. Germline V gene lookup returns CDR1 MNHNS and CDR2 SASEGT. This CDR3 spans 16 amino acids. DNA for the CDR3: TGTGCCAGCAGTGACGTGACAGCTACAACTAATGAAAAACTGTTTTTT. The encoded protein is CASSDVTATTNEKLFF.

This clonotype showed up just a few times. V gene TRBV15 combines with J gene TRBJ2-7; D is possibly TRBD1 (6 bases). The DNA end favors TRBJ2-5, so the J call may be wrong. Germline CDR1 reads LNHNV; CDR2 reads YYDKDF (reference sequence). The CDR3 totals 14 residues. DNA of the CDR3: TGTGCCACCAGCAGAGGGGGGCTGGGAGAGACCCAGTACTTC. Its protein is CATSRGGLGETQYF.

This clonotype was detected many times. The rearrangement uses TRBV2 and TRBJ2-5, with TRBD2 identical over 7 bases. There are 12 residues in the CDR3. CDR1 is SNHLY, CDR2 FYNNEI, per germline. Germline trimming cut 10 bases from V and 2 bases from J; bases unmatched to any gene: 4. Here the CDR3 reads CATGGTQETQYF. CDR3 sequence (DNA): TGTGCCACGGGAGGTACACAAGAGACCCAGTACTTC.

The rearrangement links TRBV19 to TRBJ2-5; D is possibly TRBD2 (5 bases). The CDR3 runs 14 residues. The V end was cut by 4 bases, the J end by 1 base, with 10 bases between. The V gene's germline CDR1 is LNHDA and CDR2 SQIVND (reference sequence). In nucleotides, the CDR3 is TGTGCCAGTAGTACTAGCAGATTCCAAGAGACCCAGTACTTC. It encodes CASSTSRFQETQYF.

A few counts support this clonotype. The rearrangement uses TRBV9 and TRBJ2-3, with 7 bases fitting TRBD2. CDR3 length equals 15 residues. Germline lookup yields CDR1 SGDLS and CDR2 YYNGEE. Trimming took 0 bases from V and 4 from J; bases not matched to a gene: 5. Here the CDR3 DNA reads TGTGCCAGCAGCGTAGGTGGGGGGGTAGCAGATACGCAGTATTTT. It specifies CASSVGGGVADTQYF.

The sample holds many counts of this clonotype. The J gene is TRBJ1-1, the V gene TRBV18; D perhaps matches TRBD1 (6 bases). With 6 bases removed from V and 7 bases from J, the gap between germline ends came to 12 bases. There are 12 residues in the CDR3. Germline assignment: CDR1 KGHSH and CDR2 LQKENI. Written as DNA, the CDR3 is TGTGCCAGCTCCCCCGGACAGAATGAAGCTTTCTTT. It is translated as CASSPGQNEAFF.

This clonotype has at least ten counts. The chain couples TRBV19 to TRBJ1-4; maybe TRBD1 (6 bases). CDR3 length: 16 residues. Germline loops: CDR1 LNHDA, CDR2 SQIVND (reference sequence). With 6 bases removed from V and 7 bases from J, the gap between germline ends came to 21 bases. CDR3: CASSTMGAGFAEKLFF. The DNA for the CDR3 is TGTGCCAGTAGCACCATGGGGGCGGGCTTCGCTGAAAAACTGTTTTTT.

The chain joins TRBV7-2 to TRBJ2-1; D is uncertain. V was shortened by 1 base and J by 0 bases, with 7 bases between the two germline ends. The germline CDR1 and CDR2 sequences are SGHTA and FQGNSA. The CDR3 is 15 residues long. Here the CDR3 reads CASSLDLSSYNEQFF. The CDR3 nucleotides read TGTGCCAGCAGCTTAGATCTTAGCTCCTACAATGAGCAGTTCTTC.